This T cell receptor beta chain was captured in a study of T-cell reconstitution after alpha-beta-depleted transplantation in children. The study's findings and limits: Reportedly, only several hundred clones from non-depleted graft cells drove alpha-beta T-cell counts at about two months.

A library of TCRbeta sequences, prepared with unique molecular identifiers, was generated. TCRdb re-called the PCR reads with MiXCR, one entry per CDR3 protein. This table has 250,000 or so distinct CDR3 sequences, 7.5% to 9.5% appearing once. Comments on this clonotype: The target antigen is unknown. One end of the junction varies from germline; a read error may be responsible.

CDR1 and CDR2 from the germline V gene are SGHTA and FQGTGA. The CDR3 covers 13 residues. The sequencing used PBMCs, mostly from graft donor cells, collected 180 days after TCRalphabeta/CD19-depleted stem cell transplant. The J gene is TRBJ2-3, the V gene TRBV7-3; D is unresolved. The source of this sequence is a male patient under 18 who had a stem cell transplant for acute lymphoblastic leukemia, so the T cells may come from the graft donor. The CDR3 nucleotides read TGTGCCTGCAGCCTCGATCGAACAGATACGCAGTATTTT. Translation gives CACSLDRTDTQYF.